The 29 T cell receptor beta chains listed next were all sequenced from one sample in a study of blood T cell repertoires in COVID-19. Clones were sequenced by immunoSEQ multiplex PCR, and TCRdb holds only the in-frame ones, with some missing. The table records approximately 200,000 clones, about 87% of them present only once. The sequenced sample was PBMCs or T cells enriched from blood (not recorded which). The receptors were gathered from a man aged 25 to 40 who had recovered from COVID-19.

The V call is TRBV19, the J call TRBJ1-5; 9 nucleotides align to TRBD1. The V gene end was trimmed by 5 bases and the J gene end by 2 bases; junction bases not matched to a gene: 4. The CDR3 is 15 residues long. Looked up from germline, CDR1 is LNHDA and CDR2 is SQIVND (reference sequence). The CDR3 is CASSPRTGGNQPQHF. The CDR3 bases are TGTGCCAGTAGTCCCCGGACAGGGGGCAATCAGCCCCAGCATTTT.

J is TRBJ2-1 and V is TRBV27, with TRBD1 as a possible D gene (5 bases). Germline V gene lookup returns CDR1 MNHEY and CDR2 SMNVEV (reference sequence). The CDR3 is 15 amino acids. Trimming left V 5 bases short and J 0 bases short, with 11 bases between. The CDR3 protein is CASSPHRNSYNEQFF. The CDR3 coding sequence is TGTGCCAGCAGTCCCCACAGGAACTCCTACAATGAGCAGTTCTTC.

The CDR3 nucleotides read TGTGCCAGCAGTTCCCCCGGGACTGACGAAAAACTGTTTTTT. It specifies CASSSPGTDEKLFF. The chain joins TRBV6-5 to TRBJ1-4; perhaps TRBD1 as D (5 bases). The germline gives CDR1 MNHEY, CDR2 SVGAGI. The CDR3 sequence is 14 residues long. The germline V and J ends were trimmed by 4 bases and 8 bases, with 14 bases remaining between them.

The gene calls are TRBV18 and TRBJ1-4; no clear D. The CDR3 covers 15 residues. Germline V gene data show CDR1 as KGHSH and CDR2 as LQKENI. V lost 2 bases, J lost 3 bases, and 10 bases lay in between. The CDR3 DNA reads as TGTGCCAGCTCACCAGCGGCACGGTCTAATGAAAAACTGTTTTTT. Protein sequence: CASSPAARSNEKLFF.

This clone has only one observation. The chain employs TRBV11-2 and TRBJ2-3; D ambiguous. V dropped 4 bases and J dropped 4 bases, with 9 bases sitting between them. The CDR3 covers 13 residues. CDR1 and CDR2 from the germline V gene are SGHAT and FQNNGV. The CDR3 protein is CASSSLFPDTQYF. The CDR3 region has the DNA TGTGCCAGCAGCTCTCTTTTCCCAGATACGCAGTATTTT.

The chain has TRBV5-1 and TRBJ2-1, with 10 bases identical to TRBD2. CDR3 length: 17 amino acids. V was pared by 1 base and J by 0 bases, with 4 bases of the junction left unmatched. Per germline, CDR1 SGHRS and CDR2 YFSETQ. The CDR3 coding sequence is TGCGCCAGCAGCTTGACACTAGCGGGGACCTCCTACAATGAGCAGTTCTTC. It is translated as CASSLTLAGTSYNEQFF.

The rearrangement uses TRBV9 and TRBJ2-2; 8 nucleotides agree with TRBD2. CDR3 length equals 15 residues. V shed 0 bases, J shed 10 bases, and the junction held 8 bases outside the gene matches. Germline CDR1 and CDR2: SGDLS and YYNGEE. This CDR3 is CASSVVHRGGVELFF. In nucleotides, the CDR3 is TGTGCCAGCAGCGTAGTTCACCGGGGGGGCGTGGAGCTGTTTTTT.

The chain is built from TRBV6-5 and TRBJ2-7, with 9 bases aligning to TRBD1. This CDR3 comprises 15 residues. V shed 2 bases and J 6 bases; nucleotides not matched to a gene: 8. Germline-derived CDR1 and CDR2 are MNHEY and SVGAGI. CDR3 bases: TGTGCCAGCAGTTACGCGAGACAGGGGGTTCTCGAGCAGTACTTC. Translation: CASSYARQGVLEQYF.

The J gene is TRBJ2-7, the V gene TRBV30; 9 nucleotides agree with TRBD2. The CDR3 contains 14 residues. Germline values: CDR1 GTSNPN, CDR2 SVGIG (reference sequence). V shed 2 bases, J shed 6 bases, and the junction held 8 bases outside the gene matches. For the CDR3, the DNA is TGTGCCTGGAGTCCTAGCGGGACATCGGGCGAGCAGTACTTC. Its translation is CAWSPSGTSGEQYF.

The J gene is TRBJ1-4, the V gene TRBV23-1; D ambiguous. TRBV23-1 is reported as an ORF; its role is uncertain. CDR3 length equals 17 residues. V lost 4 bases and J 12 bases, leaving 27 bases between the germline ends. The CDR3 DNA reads TGCGCCAGCAGTCGAACGAAAATCGTCTCGTCTACCGGGGAACTGTTTTTT. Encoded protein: CASSRTKIVSSTGELFF.

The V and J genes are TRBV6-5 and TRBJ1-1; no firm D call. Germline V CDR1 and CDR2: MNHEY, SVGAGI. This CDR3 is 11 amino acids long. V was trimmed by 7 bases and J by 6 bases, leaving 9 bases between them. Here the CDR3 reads CASNGRPEAFF. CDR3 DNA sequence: TGTGCCAGCAATGGCAGGCCTGAAGCTTTCTTT.

This chain's CDR3 is CATSRTFLGQDRSGNTIYF. Written as DNA, the CDR3 is TGTGCCACCAGCAGAACCTTCCTAGGACAGGACCGCTCTGGAAACACCATATATTTT. The chain couples TRBV15 to TRBJ1-3; 7 bases map to TRBD1. With 2 bases clipped from V and 0 bases from J, the junction kept 13 bases outside the gene matches. The CDR3 sequence is 19 residues long. The V gene's germline CDR1 is LNHNV and CDR2 YYDKDF (reference sequence).

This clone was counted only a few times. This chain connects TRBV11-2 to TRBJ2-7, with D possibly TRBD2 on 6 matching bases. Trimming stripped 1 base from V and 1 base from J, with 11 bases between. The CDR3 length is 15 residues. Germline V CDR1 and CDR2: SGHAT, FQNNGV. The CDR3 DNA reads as TGTGCCAGCAGCTTAGTAACGGGGGTTTCCTACGAGCAGTACTTC. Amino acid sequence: CASSLVTGVSYEQYF.

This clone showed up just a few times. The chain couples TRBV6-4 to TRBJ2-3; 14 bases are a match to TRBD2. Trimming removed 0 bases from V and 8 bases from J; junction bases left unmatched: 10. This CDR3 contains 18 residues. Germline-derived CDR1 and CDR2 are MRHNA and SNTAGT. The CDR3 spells CASSDSPGLAGVFGTQYF. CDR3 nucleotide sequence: TGTGCCAGCAGTGACTCGCCGGGACTAGCGGGAGTGTTTGGTACGCAGTATTTT.

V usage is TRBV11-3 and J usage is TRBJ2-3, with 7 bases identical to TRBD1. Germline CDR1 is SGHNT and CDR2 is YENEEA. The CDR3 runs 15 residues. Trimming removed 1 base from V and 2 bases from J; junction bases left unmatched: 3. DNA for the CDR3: TGTGCCAGCAGCTTAGGGACAGGAGTCACAGATACGCAGTATTTT. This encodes CASSLGTGVTDTQYF. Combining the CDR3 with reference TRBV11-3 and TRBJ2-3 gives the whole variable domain EAGVVQSPRYKIIEKKQPVAFWCNPISGHNTLYWYLQNLGQGPELLIRYENEEAVDDSQLPKDRFSAERLKGVDSTLKIQPAELGDSAVYLCASSLGTGVTDTQYFGPGTRLTVL.

The CDR3 is CASSESRSEQFF. For the CDR3, the DNA is TGCGCCAGCAGTGAGAGTCGGAGTGAGCAGTTCTTC. The V and J genes are TRBV10-1 and TRBJ2-1, with D hard to call. Deletions cut 2 bases from V and 9 bases from J, with 8 bases between. CDR1 is WNHNN and CDR2 is SYGVQD in the germline V gene (reference sequence). This CDR3 spans 12 amino acids.

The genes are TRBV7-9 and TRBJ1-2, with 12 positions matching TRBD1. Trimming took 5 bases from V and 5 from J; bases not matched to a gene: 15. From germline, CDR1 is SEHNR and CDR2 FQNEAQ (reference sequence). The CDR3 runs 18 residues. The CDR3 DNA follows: TGTGCCAGCAGCCCCCCCGGGACAGGGGGCGTTCTCGGATATGGCTACACCTTC. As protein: CASSPPGTGGVLGYGYTF.

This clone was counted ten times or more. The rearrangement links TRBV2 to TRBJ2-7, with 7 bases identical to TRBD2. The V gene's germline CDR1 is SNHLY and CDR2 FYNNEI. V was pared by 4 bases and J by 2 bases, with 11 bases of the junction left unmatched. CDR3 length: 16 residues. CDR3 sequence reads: CASSALWASGPYEQYF. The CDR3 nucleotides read TGTGCCAGCAGTGCGTTGTGGGCTAGCGGTCCCTACGAGCAGTACTTC.

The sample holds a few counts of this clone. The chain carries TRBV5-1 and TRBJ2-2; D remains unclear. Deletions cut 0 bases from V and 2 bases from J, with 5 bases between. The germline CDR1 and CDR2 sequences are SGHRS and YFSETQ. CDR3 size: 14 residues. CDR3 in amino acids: CASSLAVNTGELFF. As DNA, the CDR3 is TGCGCCAGCAGCTTGGCCGTTAACACCGGGGAGCTGTTTTTT.

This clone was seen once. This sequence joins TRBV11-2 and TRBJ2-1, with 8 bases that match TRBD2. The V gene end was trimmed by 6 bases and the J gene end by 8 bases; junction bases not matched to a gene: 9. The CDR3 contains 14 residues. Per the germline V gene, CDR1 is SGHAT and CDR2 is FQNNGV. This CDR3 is CASSLAGRSYEQFF. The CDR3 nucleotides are TGTGCCAGCAGTCTAGCGGGCAGAAGTTATGAGCAGTTCTTC.

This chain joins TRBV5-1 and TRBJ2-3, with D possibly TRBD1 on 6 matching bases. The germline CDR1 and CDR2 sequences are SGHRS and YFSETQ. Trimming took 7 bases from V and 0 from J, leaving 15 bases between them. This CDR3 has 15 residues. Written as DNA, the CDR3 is TGCGCCAGCCAGGGGACGTTGACTAGCACAGATACGCAGTATTTT. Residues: CASQGTLTSTDTQYF.

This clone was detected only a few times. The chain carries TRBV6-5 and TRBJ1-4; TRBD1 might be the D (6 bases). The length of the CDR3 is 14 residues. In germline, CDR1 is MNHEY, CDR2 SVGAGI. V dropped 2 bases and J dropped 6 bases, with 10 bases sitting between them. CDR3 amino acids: CASSYRGGHEKLFF. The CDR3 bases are TGTGCCAGCAGTTACCGGGGGGGGCATGAAAAACTGTTTTTT.

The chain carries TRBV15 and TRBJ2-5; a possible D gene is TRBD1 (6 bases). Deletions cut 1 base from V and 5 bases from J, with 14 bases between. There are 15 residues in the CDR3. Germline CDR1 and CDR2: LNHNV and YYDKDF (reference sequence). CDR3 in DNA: TGTGCCACCAGCAGAGTAGTAGGCCAGGGGGAGACCCAGTACTTC. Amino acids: CATSRVVGQGETQYF.

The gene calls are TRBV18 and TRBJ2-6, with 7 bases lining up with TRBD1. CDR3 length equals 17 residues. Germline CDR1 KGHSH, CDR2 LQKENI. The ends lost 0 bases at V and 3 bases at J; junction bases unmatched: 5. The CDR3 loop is CASSPPQQGSGANVLTF. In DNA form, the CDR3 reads TGTGCCAGCTCACCACCGCAACAGGGGAGTGGGGCCAACGTCCTGACTTTC.

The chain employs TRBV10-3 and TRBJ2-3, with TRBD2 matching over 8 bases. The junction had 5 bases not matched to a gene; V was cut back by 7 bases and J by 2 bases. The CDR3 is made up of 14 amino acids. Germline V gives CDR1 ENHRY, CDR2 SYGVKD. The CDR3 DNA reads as TGTGCCATCACTTCAGCGGGAGACACAGATACGCAGTATTTT. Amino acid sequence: CAITSAGDTDTQYF.

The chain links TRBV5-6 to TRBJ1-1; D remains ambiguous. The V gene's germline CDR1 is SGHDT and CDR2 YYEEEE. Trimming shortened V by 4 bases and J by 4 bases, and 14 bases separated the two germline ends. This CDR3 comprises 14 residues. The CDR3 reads CASSDLGGSTEAFF. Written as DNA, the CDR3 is TGTGCCAGCAGCGATCTGGGAGGGAGCACTGAAGCTTTCTTT.

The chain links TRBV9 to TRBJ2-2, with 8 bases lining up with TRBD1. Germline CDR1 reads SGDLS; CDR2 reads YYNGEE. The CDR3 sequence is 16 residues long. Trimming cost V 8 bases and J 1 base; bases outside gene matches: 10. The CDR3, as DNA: TGTGCCAGTGACCGCCCTGGGACAGGGAACACCGGGGAGCTGTTTTTT. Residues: CASDRPGTGNTGELFF.

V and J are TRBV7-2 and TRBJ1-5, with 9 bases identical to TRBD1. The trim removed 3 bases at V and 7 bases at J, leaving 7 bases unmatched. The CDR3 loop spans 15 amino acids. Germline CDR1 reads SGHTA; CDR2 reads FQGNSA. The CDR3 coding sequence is TGTGCCAGCAGCTTGACAGGGGGGATTTTACAGCCCCAGCATTTT. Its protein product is CASSLTGGILQPQHF. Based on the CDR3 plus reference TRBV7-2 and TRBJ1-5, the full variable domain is GAGVSQSPSNKVTEKGKDVELRCDPISGHTALYWYRQSLGQGLEFLIYFQGNSAPDKSGLPSDRFSAERTGGSVSTLTIQRTQQEDSAVYLCASSLTGGILQPQHFGDGTRLSIL.

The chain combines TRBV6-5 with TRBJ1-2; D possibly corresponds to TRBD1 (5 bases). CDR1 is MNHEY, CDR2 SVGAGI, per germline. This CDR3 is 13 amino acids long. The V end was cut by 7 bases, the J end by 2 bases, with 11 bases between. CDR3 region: CASMQNRNYGYTF. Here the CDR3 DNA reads TGTGCCAGCATGCAAAACAGGAACTATGGCTACACCTTC.